This entry lists 4 T cell receptor beta chains sequenced from one sample in a study of T cells in tuberculosis. The table came from immunoSEQ multiplex PCR; TCRdb's copy has only in-frame clones and leaves some out. Found here are some 40,000 clones, 95% of them singletons; the top ten hold 3% to 4%. Sequences were obtained from PBMCs. All receptors derive from a donor aged 10 to 29 with latent tuberculosis or without tuberculosis infection.

The J gene is TRBJ1-2, the V gene TRBV5-1; D is unclear. The CDR3 has 13 residues. Germline CDR1 is SGHRS and CDR2 is YFSETQ. With 1 base removed from V and 4 bases from J, the gap between germline ends came to 8 bases. CDR3 loop: CASSLKQSYGYTF. CDR3 DNA: TGCGCCAGCAGCTTGAAACAGTCCTATGGCTACACCTTC.

The chain joins TRBV11-2 to TRBJ1-3, with TRBD1 as a possible D gene (6 bases). The V end was cut by 3 bases, the J end by 4 bases, with 13 bases between. This CDR3 is built from 15 residues. Per germline, CDR1 SGHAT and CDR2 FQNNGV. CDR3 sequence (DNA): TGTGCCAGCAGCTTCAAGGGGGACGCGGGAAACACCATATATTTT. Its protein product is CASSFKGDAGNTIYF.

This clone came up once. The gene calls are TRBV5-4 and TRBJ1-1; D remains unclear. The V and J ends lost 0 bases and 3 bases respectively, with 6 bases between them. Germline assignment: CDR1 SGHNT and CDR2 YYREEE (reference sequence). CDR3 length equals 13 residues. CDR3 nucleotide sequence: TGTGCCAGCAGCTTGGCCGTAGACACTGAAGCTTTCTTT. Translating gives CASSLAVDTEAFF.

The CDR3 here is CAWSPFTSTEAFF. DNA of the CDR3: TGTGCCTGGAGTCCTTTTACGAGCACTGAAGCTTTCTTT. V and J are TRBV30 and TRBJ1-1; D unclear. In germline, CDR1 is GTSNPN, CDR2 SVGIG (reference sequence). The CDR3 is made up of 13 amino acids. The V end was cut by 2 bases, the J end by 4 bases, with 11 bases between.